The sequence of this T cell receptor (beta chain) was determined in a study of blood T cell repertoires in COVID-19. This CDR3 comprises 15 residues. V lost 1 base and J lost 2, with 10 bases in between. Germline V gene data show CDR1 as SEHNR and CDR2 as FQNEAQ (reference sequence). Original processing notes: Amplification of reference gene primers provided the estimated nucleated cell counts. Here immunoSEQ multiplex PCR was the method, and the copy in TCRdb shows in-frame clones only, minus some. The V and J calls and clone size were taken over from that table, and D and trimming were inferred from the DNA. The table shows 150,000 to 200,000 clones, with roughly 79% occurring only once.

Sequenced sample: peripheral blood. This receptor was identified in a woman aged 80 or over with COVID-19, enrolled during active disease. The rearrangement joins TRBV7-9 to TRBJ2-3; D remains unclear. CDR3 loop: CASSLGHPITDTQYF. CDR3 nucleotide sequence: TGTGCCAGCAGCTTAGGACACCCGATCACAGATACGCAGTATTTT.